This is a list of T cell receptor beta chains from one sample in a study of blood T cell repertoires in COVID-19. Clones were read by immunoSEQ multiplex PCR, and TCRdb kept only the in-frame ones, dropping some. In the table there are over 85,000 clones, 82% of which are singletons. Sequenced: peripheral blood. Receptors originate from a woman in her sixties or seventies with acute or convalescent COVID-19. CDR3s include the opening cysteine and the closing phenylalanine or tryptophan. The D gene is left open where the match is weak. Part of the rows lack a size; the others show once, few, many or a class for expanded clones.

CDR3nt	CDR3aa	d_gene	j_gene	v_gene	len	abundance
TGCGCCAGCAGCCAAGAGGCGGGGCTCTCTGGGGCCAACGTCCTGACTTTC	CASSQEAGLSGANVLTF	NA	TRBJ2-6	TRBV4-3	17	many
TGTGCCAGCAGCTTAGTCGGAACAGGGGCTGGAGAAAAACTGTTTTTT	CASSLVGTGAGEKLFF	TRBD1	TRBJ1-4	TRBV7-2	16	few
TGTGCCAGCAGCCAAACAGGGGGAAACACTGAAGCTTTCTTT	CASSQTGGNTEAFF	TRBD1	TRBJ1-1	TRBV7-3	14	NA
TGTGCCAGCAGCCAAGAACACCGGGACAGGGTGAACACTGAAGCTTTCTTT	CASSQEHRDRVNTEAFF	TRBD1	TRBJ1-1	TRBV3-1/TRBV3-2	17	NA
TGTGCCAGCAGTTACCTAACAGGGATCACGTACGAGCAGTACTTC	CASSYLTGITYEQYF	NA	TRBJ2-7	TRBV6-6	15	NA
TGTGCCAGCTCACCAGGGAGAGAGGCTGAAGCTTTCTTT	CASSPGREAEAFF	NA	TRBJ1-1	TRBV18	13	NA
TGTGCAACCGGGGATCAGCCCCAGCATTTT	CATGDQPQHF	NA	TRBJ1-5	TRBV6-1	10	NA
TGTGCCAGCAGCCAAGTGGCAGGGAATGAAAAACTGTTTTTT	CASSQVAGNEKLFF	NA	TRBJ1-4	TRBV4-2	14	NA
TGTGCCTGGAACCCTTTGACCCCAGGGGGCACTAATGAAAAACTGTTTTTT	CAWNPLTPGGTNEKLFF	TRBD1	TRBJ1-4	TRBV30	17	NA
TGTGCCAGCAGCTTAACGACAGATTCTGAAGCTTTCTTT	CASSLTTDSEAFF	NA	TRBJ1-1	TRBV7-7	13	once
TGTGCCAGCAGCGGGACAGGGGGCCCTAGGTATGGCTACACCTTC	CASSGTGGPRYGYTF	TRBD1	TRBJ1-2	TRBV5-6	15	NA
TGTGCCAGTTGGAGGCCGAACACCGGGGAGCTGTTTTTT	CASWRPNTGELFF	NA	TRBJ2-2	TRBV28	13	NA
TGTGCCAGCAGTCCAGGCCCCAGGGGATCTAATGAAAAACTGTTTTTT	CASSPGPRGSNEKLFF	NA	TRBJ1-4	TRBV28	16	NA
TGTGCCAGCAGCCAAGCGAGACAGGGAAGGGCGGAGACCCAGTACTTC	CASSQARQGRAETQYF	TRBD1	TRBJ2-5	TRBV4-2	16	NA
TGCAGCGGAAGAGAGAATGAAAAACTGTTTTTT	CSGRENEKLFF	NA	TRBJ1-4	TRBV29-1	11	NA
TGTGCCAGCTCACCCACCGGGTCGGCAGGGGGTCCCGGAAACACCATATATTTT	CASSPTGSAGGPGNTIYF	TRBD1	TRBJ1-3	TRBV18	18	NA
TGTGCCAGCAGCCAAGTCAGTAATGAAAAACTGTTTTTT	CASSQVSNEKLFF	NA	TRBJ1-4	TRBV14	13	NA
TGTGCCAGCAGGTCCGGACAGGGCTTCCCCTACGAGCAGTACTTC	CASRSGQGFPYEQYF	TRBD1	TRBJ2-7	TRBV6-5	15	NA